This TCR beta chain originates from a study of early T cells in non-severe SARS-CoV-2 infection. Study background: Whole-blood bulk RNA, unsorted, was sequenced, and chains were unpaired.

Individual cDNA molecules received unique molecular identifiers during library preparation. MiXCR was run by TCRdb on the 5' RACE reads, yielding one entry per CDR3 protein. In the table there are tens of thousands of distinct CDR3 sequences, about 7% of which are singletons. Deletions cut 5 bases from V and 6 bases from J, with 21 bases between. The CDR3 covers 15 residues. Germline-derived CDR1 and CDR2 are SQVTM and ANQGSEA. At least ten counts were recorded for this clonotype. Its antigen remains unidentified. Study results and limitations: A preference for anti-spike CD8 responses marked VDJdb matching, which missed private and CD4 specificities.

V usage is TRBV29-1 and J usage is TRBJ2-3, with D possibly being TRBD1 (5 bases). This sequence originates from an adult who was a healthcare worker with PCR-confirmed SARS-CoV-2 infection or an uninfected control (not recorded which). Sequences were obtained from whole blood. The CDR3 loop reads CSVLDRILPGDTQYF. CDR3 DNA: TGCAGCGTTCTTGACAGAATCCTCCCAGGGGATACGCAGTATTTT.